This record covers a single TCR beta chain. The sample comes from a study of cytomegalovirus exposure and HLA in healthy donors. The PCR contained 60 Vbeta and 13 Jbeta primers. Sequenced by immunoSEQ multiplex PCR; TCRdb stores in-frame clones only, minus some. Here the sample spans around 62,000 clones, more than 70% being singletons. The germline V gene has CDR1 SGHDT and CDR2 YYEEEE. The CDR3 consists of 17 residues. V dropped 0 bases and J dropped 2; count of bases not matched to a gene: 6. This rearrangement joins TRBV5-6 to TRBJ2-3, with 10 bases identical to TRBD2. The TCR comes from a man in his forties in good health and CMV-seronegative. What was sequenced was PBMCs. CDR3 DNA: TGTGCCAGCAGCTTGGGGGTGACTAGCGGGCACACAGATACGCAGTATTTT. Amino acid sequence: CASSLGVTSGHTDTQYF.